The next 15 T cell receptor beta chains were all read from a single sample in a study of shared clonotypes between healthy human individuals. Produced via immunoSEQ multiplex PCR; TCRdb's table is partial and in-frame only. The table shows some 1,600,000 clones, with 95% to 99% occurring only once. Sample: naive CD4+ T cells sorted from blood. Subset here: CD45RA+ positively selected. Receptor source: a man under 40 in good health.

CDR3 residues: CASSALPTDTQYF. CDR3 nucleotides: TGTGCCAGCAGTGCCCTTCCCACAGATACGCAGTATTTT. The V call is TRBV25-1, the J call TRBJ2-3; D not resolved. Trimming took off 4 bases at V and 2 bases at J, with 7 bases between the two ends. This CDR3 region has 13 residues. The germline gives CDR1 MGHDK, CDR2 SYGVNS.

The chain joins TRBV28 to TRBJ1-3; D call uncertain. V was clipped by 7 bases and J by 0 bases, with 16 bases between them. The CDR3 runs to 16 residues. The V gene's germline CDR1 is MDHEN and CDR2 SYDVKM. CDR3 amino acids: CASNPRGGPSGNTIYF. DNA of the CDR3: TGTGCCAGCAACCCCCGCGGAGGGCCCTCTGGAAACACCATATATTTT.

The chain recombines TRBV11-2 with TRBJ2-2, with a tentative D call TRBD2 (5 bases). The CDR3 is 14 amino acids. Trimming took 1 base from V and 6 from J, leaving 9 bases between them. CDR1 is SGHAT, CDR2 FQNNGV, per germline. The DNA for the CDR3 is TGTGCCAGCAGCTTAGTTAGCGTAGCCGGGGAGCTGTTTTTT. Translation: CASSLVSVAGELFF.

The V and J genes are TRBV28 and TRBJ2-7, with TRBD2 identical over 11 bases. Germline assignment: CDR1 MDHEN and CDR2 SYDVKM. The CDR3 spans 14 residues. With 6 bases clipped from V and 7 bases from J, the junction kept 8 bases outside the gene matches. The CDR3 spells CASRGPGLAEEQYF. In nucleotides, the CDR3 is TGTGCCAGCAGGGGACCGGGACTAGCGGAAGAGCAGTACTTC.

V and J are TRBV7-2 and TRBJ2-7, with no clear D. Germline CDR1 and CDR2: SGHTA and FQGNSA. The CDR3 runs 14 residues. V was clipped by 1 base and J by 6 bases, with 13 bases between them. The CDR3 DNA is TGTGCCAGCAGCTTAGGGTTATTTTCAGTCGAGCAGTACTTC. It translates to CASSLGLFSVEQYF.

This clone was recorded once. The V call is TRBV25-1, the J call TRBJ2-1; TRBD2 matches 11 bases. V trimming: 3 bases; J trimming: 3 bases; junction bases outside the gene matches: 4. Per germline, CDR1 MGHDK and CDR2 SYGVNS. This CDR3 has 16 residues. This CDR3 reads CASSDPLAGGYNEQFF. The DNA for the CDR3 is TGTGCCAGCAGTGACCCTCTAGCGGGAGGCTACAATGAGCAGTTCTTC.

The CDR3 here is CASSPWRAKNIQYF. DNA of the CDR3: TGTGCCAGCAGTCCCTGGAGAGCCAAAAACATTCAGTACTTC. The chain joins TRBV28 to TRBJ2-4; D is unresolved. The germline V and J ends were trimmed by 5 bases and 0 bases, with 8 bases remaining between them. This CDR3 has 14 residues. The V gene's germline CDR1 is MDHEN and CDR2 SYDVKM.

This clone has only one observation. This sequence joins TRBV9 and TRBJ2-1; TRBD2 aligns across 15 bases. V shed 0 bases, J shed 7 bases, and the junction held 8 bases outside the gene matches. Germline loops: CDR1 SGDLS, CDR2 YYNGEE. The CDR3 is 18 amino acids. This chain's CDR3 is CASSVAGLAGGPGNEQFF. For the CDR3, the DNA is TGTGCCAGCAGCGTAGCCGGACTAGCGGGAGGGCCAGGAAATGAGCAGTTCTTC. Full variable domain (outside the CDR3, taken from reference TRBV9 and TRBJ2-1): DSGVTQTPKHLITATGQRVTLRCSPRSGDLSVYWYQQSLDQGLQFLIQYYNGEERAKGNILERFSAQQFPDLHSELNLSSLELGDSALYFCASSVAGLAGGPGNEQFFGPGTRLTVL.

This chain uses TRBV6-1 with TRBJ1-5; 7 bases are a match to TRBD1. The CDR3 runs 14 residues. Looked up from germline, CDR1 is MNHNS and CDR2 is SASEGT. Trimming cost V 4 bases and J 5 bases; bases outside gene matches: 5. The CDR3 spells CASSGQGEHQPQHF. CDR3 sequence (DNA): TGTGCCAGCAGTGGACAGGGCGAGCATCAGCCCCAGCATTTT.

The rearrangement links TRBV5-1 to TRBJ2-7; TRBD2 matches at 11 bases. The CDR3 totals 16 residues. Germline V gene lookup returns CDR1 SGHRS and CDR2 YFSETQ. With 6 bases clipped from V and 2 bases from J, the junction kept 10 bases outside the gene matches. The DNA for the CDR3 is TGCGCCAGCACGCCGGGACTAGCGGACCCTGCCTACGAGCAGTACTTC. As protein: CASTPGLADPAYEQYF.

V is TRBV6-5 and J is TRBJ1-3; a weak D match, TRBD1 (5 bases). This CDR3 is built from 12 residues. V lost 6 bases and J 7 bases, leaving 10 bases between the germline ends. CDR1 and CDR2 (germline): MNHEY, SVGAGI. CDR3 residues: CASRQGKNTIYF. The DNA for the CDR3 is TGTGCCAGCAGGCAGGGAAAGAACACCATATATTTT.

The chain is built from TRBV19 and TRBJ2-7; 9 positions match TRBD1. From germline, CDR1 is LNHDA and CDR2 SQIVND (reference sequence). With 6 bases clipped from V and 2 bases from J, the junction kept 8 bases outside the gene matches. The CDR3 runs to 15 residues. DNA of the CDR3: TGTGCCAGTAGGCCCCCGGGACAGGGACCCTACGAGCAGTACTTC. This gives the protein CASRPPGQGPYEQYF.

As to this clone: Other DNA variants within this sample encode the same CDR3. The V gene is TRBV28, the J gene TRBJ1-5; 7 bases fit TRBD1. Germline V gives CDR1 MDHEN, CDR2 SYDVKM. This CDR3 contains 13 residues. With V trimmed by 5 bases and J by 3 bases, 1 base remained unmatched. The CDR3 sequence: CASSDRVNQPQHF. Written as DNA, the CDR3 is TGTGCCAGCAGTGACAGGGTCAATCAGCCCCAGCATTTT.

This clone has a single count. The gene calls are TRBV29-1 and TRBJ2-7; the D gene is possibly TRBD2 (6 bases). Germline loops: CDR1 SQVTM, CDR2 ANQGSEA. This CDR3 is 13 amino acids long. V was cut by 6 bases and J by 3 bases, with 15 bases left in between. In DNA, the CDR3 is TGCAGCGTCCTGAGGGGTAGCGGCTACGAGCAGTACTTC. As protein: CSVLRGSGYEQYF.

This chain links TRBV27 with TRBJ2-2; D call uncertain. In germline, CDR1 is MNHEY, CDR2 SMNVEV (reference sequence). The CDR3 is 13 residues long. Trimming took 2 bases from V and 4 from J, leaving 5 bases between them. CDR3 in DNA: TGTGCCAGCAGTTTAATCAGCACCGGGGAGCTGTTTTTT. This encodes CASSLISTGELFF.